One and the same sample provided the 24 T cell receptor beta chains below, sequenced in a study of T cell responses to AZD1222 COVID-19 vaccine. Repertoires were generated with immunoSEQ multiplex PCR, while TCRdb's copy carries only in-frame clones and drops some. This table has just under 20,000 clones, approximately 84% appearing once. The sequences come from peripheral blood, collected 28 days after the second AZD1222 dose. The receptors stem from an adult who received the AZD1222 COVID-19 vaccine.

The J gene is TRBJ1-1, the V gene TRBV7-2; the D gene is possibly TRBD1 (5 bases). Trimming took 5 bases from V and 6 from J, leaving 16 bases between them. Germline V gene sequence: CDR1 SGHTA, CDR2 FQGNSA. The CDR3 length is 14 residues. The CDR3 sequence is CASSPEGFFAEAFF. The CDR3 DNA is TGTGCCAGCAGCCCCGAGGGGTTTTTCGCTGAAGCTTTCTTT.

This clone was found a few times. This rearrangement joins TRBV24-1 to TRBJ2-1; D is possibly TRBD2 (5 bases). V dropped 11 bases and J dropped 5 bases, with 15 bases sitting between them. CDR1 KGHDR and CDR2 SFDVKD come from the germline V gene. This CDR3 region has 13 residues. CDR3 sequence reads: CAIGKAAHNEQFF. The CDR3 nucleotides are TGTGCCATCGGGAAGGCCGCGCACAATGAGCAGTTCTTC.

The chain carries TRBV7-7 and TRBJ2-7, with TRBD2 matching over 7 bases. J gave up 3 bases and V 5 bases, and 22 bases lay outside the gene matches. This CDR3 comprises 19 residues. CDR1 SSHAT and CDR2 FNYEAQ come from the germline V gene (reference sequence). CDR3 in amino acids: CASSHGPKRTSEGNYEQYF. The CDR3 region has the DNA TGTGCCAGCAGCCACGGACCGAAGAGGACTAGTGAGGGGAACTACGAGCAGTACTTC.

The chain links TRBV7-6 to TRBJ1-1, with D unresolved. V gave up 3 bases and J gave up 6 bases, with 8 bases separating them. The germline CDR1 and CDR2 sequences are SGHVS and FNYEAQ. The CDR3 has 12 amino acids. The CDR3 spells CASSLGTAEAFF. CDR3 in DNA: TGTGCCAGCAGCTTGGGAACGGCTGAAGCTTTCTTT.

The rearrangement uses TRBV6-5 and TRBJ2-7; the D gene is possibly TRBD2 (6 bases). The CDR3 sequence is 16 residues long. Germline CDR1 is MNHEY and CDR2 is SVGAGI. V dropped 0 bases and J dropped 4 bases, with 16 bases sitting between them. In DNA, the CDR3 is TGTGCCAGCAGTTACTCTCCACGGGAGAGTGGGTACGAGCAGTACTTC. Translation: CASSYSPRESGYEQYF.

The rearrangement uses TRBV11-2 and TRBJ2-7, with D possibly matching TRBD2 (6 bases). Germline CDR1 SGHAT, CDR2 FQNNGV. The CDR3 has 16 residues. The V and J ends lost 0 bases and 2 bases respectively, with 14 bases between them. The CDR3 nucleotides read TGTGCCAGCAGCTTAGATCTCGTACGCGGGACCTACGAGCAGTACTTC. It encodes CASSLDLVRGTYEQYF.

This clone has more than one count but fewer than ten. The chain couples TRBV13 to TRBJ1-2, with TRBD1 identical over 10 bases. Germline assignment: CDR1 PRHDT and CDR2 FYEKMQ (reference sequence). V shed 4 bases, J shed 7 bases, and the junction held 9 bases outside the gene matches. CDR3 length: 15 residues. The CDR3 spells CASSSLGTGAGGYTF. CDR3 in DNA: TGTGCCAGCAGCTCCTTGGGGACAGGGGCAGGTGGCTACACCTTC.

The DNA of the CDR3 is TGTGCCAGCTCACTGGCGGCTTCTCAAGAGACCCAGTACTTC. This codes for CASSLAASQETQYF. The chain employs TRBV18 and TRBJ2-5, with D unresolved. CDR3 length equals 14 residues. V lost 4 bases and J lost 2, with 11 bases in between. The germline gives CDR1 KGHSH, CDR2 LQKENI.

The genes are TRBV9 and TRBJ1-1; D is ambiguous. CDR3 size: 13 residues. CDR1 and CDR2 (germline): SGDLS, YYNGEE. Trimming cost V 0 bases and J 4 bases, with 7 bases left between them. As DNA, the CDR3 is TGTGCCAGCAGCGTAGAGGGTGGCACTGAAGCTTTCTTT. Translated: CASSVEGGTEAFF.

The genes are TRBV5-1 and TRBJ2-5; 11 bases map to TRBD2. CDR3 size: 16 residues. The germline CDR1 and CDR2 sequences are SGHRS and YFSETQ. After removal of 5 bases from V and 1 base from J, the junction contained 7 bases not matched to a gene. As DNA, the CDR3 is TGCGCCAGCAGTAGCCTAGCGGGAGGTTCCCAAGAGACCCAGTACTTC. Its protein is CASSSLAGGSQETQYF.

In its sample, this clone was seen a few times. The V call is TRBV30, the J call TRBJ2-3; tentatively, D is TRBD1 (5 bases). The CDR3 sequence is 12 residues long. Germline values: CDR1 GTSNPN, CDR2 SVGIG (reference sequence). V lost 3 bases, J lost 4 bases, and 8 bases lay in between. CDR3 coding DNA: TGTGCCTGGAGGGACACCCCAGATACGCAGTATTTT. It codes for CAWRDTPDTQYF.

There are a few counts of this clone. V usage is TRBV19 and J usage is TRBJ1-3; D perhaps matches TRBD1 (5 bases). Between the trimmed V and J ends, which lost 5 bases and 7 bases, there was a span of 9 bases. Germline V lookup: CDR1 LNHDA, CDR2 SQIVND (reference sequence). This CDR3 region has 12 residues. The chain's CDR3 is CASSLTGNTIYF. The DNA of the CDR3 is TGTGCCAGTAGTCTAACAGGCAACACCATATATTTT. Combining the CDR3 with reference TRBV19 and TRBJ1-3 gives the whole variable domain DGGITQSPKYLFRKEGQNVTLSCEQNLNHDAMYWYRQDPGQGLRLIYYSQIVNDFQKGDIAEGYSVSREKKESFPLTVTSAQKNPTAFYLCASSLTGNTIYFGEGSWLTVV.

This chain connects TRBV19 to TRBJ1-4; TRBD1 matches at 8 bases. Trimming took 10 bases from V and 5 from J; bases not matched to a gene: 9. Per the germline V gene, CDR1 is LNHDA and CDR2 is SQIVND (reference sequence). The CDR3 covers 14 residues. The CDR3 DNA reads TGTGCCACTAGACAGACAGGGGAAAATGAAAAACTGTTTTTT. Translated: CATRQTGENEKLFF.

This chain links TRBV28 with TRBJ2-7, with TRBD2 matching over 9 bases. V lost 1 base to trimming and J lost 5 bases; unmatched junction nucleotides: 9. The CDR3 contains 16 residues. The V gene's germline CDR1 is MDHEN and CDR2 SYDVKM. CDR3 DNA sequence: TGTGCCAGCAGTTTATATACCGGGACTAGCTTTCACGAGCAGTACTTC. Its protein is CASSLYTGTSFHEQYF.

There are a few counts of this clone. V and J are TRBV28 and TRBJ2-5, with 9 bases matching TRBD2. This CDR3 region has 15 residues. CDR1 and CDR2 (germline): MDHEN, SYDVKM. V lost 4 bases to trimming and J lost 7 bases; unmatched junction nucleotides: 10. CDR3 in DNA: TGTGCCAGCAGTTCTAGCGGGATTACCTCAAGGACCCAGTACTTC. Its protein is CASSSSGITSRTQYF.

This clone was recorded a few times. J is TRBJ1-4 and V is TRBV5-8, with D perhaps TRBD1 (6 bases). From germline, CDR1 is SGHTS and CDR2 YDEGEE. V shed 3 bases and J shed 8 bases, with 17 bases lying between them. The CDR3 totals 15 residues. For the CDR3, the DNA is TGTGCCAGCAGCTCTGGACAGAACCTTCGGGAAAAACTGTTTTTT. As protein: CASSSGQNLREKLFF.

This clone occurred once. The chain employs TRBV5-1 and TRBJ1-1; unclear D gene. In germline, CDR1 is SGHRS, CDR2 YFSETQ. Trimming removed 4 bases at V and 0 bases at J, with 16 bases between. CDR3 length equals 16 residues. CDR3 nucleotides: TGCGCCAGCAGCCCCGACCCCGGTGATTTGAACACTGAAGCTTTCTTT. Translating gives CASSPDPGDLNTEAFF.

There are a few counts of this clone. The chain has TRBV5-4 and TRBJ1-6; tentative D call: TRBD1 (6 bases). V was pared by 1 base and J by 7 bases, with 15 bases between. The CDR3 runs to 16 residues. Germline values: CDR1 SGHNT, CDR2 YYREEE (reference sequence). In DNA form, the CDR3 reads TGTGCCAGCAGCTTGCTCGCAGGGGCCCTCAATTCACCCCTCCACTTT. Amino acids: CASSLLAGALNSPLHF.

This clone was seen only once. CDR3 in amino acids: CASSISQGIAYEQYF. The CDR3, as DNA: TGTGCCAGTAGCATATCACAGGGAATTGCCTACGAGCAGTACTTC. The V call is TRBV19, the J call TRBJ2-7; D may be TRBD1 (6 bases). The CDR3 is 15 amino acids. The V end was cut by 6 bases, the J end by 2 bases, with 17 bases between. Germline CDR1 and CDR2: LNHDA and SQIVND (reference sequence).

The chain recombines TRBV4-1 with TRBJ1-1, with D perhaps matching TRBD1 (6 bases). The CDR3 is made up of 15 amino acids. V dropped 0 bases and J dropped 6 bases, with 14 bases sitting between them. Germline CDR1 is MGHRA and CDR2 is YSYEKL. The CDR3 nucleotides read TGCGCCAGCAGCCAAGAGGGACATTTCCCTCCTGAAGCTTTCTTT. This translates into CASSQEGHFPPEAFF.

The gene calls are TRBV21-1 and TRBJ2-5; the DNA was not used to check the table's D call, TRBD1. TRBV21-1 is termed a pseudogene. This CDR3 is 15 amino acids long. The DNA of the CDR3 is TGTGCCAGCAGCAAACCGGGACAGAGCCAAGAGACCCAGTACTTC. Translating it yields CASSKPGQSQETQYF.

This rearrangement joins TRBV18 to TRBJ2-3; 7 bases line up with TRBD1. Germline V gives CDR1 KGHSH, CDR2 LQKENI. The CDR3 has 16 residues. V lost 6 bases, J lost 0 bases, and 9 bases stayed unmatched. The CDR3 nucleotides read TGTGCCAGCTCCCACACCGGGACAGTTAGCACAGATACGCAGTATTTT. This sequence encodes CASSHTGTVSTDTQYF.

The genes are TRBV7-2 and TRBJ2-4, with a tentative D call TRBD2 (6 bases). CDR1 and CDR2 from the germline V gene are SGHTA and FQGNSA. V lost 5 bases to trimming and J lost 0 bases, with 11 bases between them. CDR3 length equals 15 residues. CDR3 bases: TGTGCCAGCAGCCCGGGGACTGTAGCCAAAAACATTCAGTACTTC. Its translation is CASSPGTVAKNIQYF.

CDR3: CASSDQRGGYTEAFF. CDR3 nucleotides: TGTGCCAGCAGTGACCAACGGGGAGGGTACACTGAAGCTTTCTTT. This chain uses TRBV28 with TRBJ1-1; D uncertain. The CDR3 is made up of 15 amino acids. The ends were cut back, 5 bases at V and 3 bases at J, with 16 bases in the middle. Germline V lookup: CDR1 MDHEN, CDR2 SYDVKM.